Below, 30 T cell receptor beta chains from the same sample are listed, as sequenced in a study of immune cell composition in non-small cell lung cancer. Data came from immunoSEQ multiplex PCR; TCRdb stores just in-frame clones and leaves some out. The table has about 3,500 clones, around 80% seen once; the top ten hold over 8%. Normal lung was sampled as far from the tumour as possible, at least 3 cm. The sequenced sample was non-adjacent lung tissue. The receptor source for this set is a human donor with non-small cell lung cancer.

The chain links TRBV4-1 to TRBJ2-1; D is perhaps TRBD2 (5 bases). Germline V gene data show CDR1 as MGHRA and CDR2 as YSYEKL. The CDR3 is made up of 16 amino acids. V lost 0 bases and J 0 bases, leaving 9 bases between the germline ends. DNA of the CDR3: TGCGCCAGCAGCCAAGATCTAGGGAGCTCCTACAATGAGCAGTTCTTC. Its translation is CASSQDLGSSYNEQFF.

V is TRBV5-4 and J is TRBJ2-7; the D is unclear. The length of the CDR3 is 12 residues. The V end was cut by 0 bases, the J end by 7 bases, with 8 bases between. The germline V gene has CDR1 SGHNT and CDR2 YYREEE (reference sequence). CDR3: CASSLGLREQYF. The CDR3 coding sequence is TGTGCCAGCAGCTTGGGTTTACGGGAGCAGTACTTC.

This clone appeared once. The chain combines TRBV5-1 with TRBJ2-2, with D perhaps TRBD1 (6 bases). V lost 4 bases, J lost 6 bases, and 10 bases lay in between. The CDR3 spans 13 residues. Looked up from germline, CDR1 is SGHRS and CDR2 is YFSETQ. CDR3 residues: CASSPNRAGELFF. CDR3 coding DNA: TGCGCCAGCAGCCCTAACAGGGCCGGGGAGCTGTTTTTT.

Remarks on this clone: The limits of the CDR3 on the DNA are not certain, so only TCRdb's listed CDR3 is given. The chain employs TRBV4-2 and TRBJ2-5. From its first to its last residue, the CDR3 has 14 amino acids. Germline loops: CDR1 LGHNA, CDR2 YNFKEQ. The CDR3 loop reads CASSQVFGQETQYF.

This clone came up once. This chain links TRBV4-1 with TRBJ2-7; D uncertain. The germline V gene has CDR1 MGHRA and CDR2 YSYEKL. CDR3 length equals 13 residues. The V end lost 3 bases, the J end lost 3 bases, and 9 bases lay between the germline ends. The CDR3 region has the DNA TGCGCCAGCAGCCAGGTCAGCCGCTACGAGCAGTACTTC. It yields the protein CASSQVSRYEQYF.

V gene TRBV9 combines with J gene TRBJ2-7; D is perhaps TRBD2 (6 bases). The CDR3 runs to 14 residues. With 0 bases removed from V and 3 bases from J, the gap between germline ends came to 10 bases. The germline gives CDR1 SGDLS, CDR2 YYNGEE. Written as DNA, the CDR3 is TGTGCCAGCAGCGTAGCTACGGGGGACTACGAGCAGTACTTC. Its protein product is CASSVATGDYEQYF. The full variable domain, with the rest looked up from reference TRBV9 and TRBJ2-7, is DSGVTQTPKHLITATGQRVTLRCSPRSGDLSVYWYQQSLDQGLQFLIQYYNGEERAKGNILERFSAQQFPDLHSELNLSSLELGDSALYFCASSVATGDYEQYFGPGTRLTVT.

The chain combines TRBV15 with TRBJ1-2; 7 nucleotides line up with TRBD1. This CDR3 has 16 amino acids. V shed 0 bases and J 5 bases; nucleotides not matched to a gene: 9. Looked up from germline, CDR1 is LNHNV and CDR2 is YYDKDF (reference sequence). This chain's CDR3 is CATSRDREDRRYGYTF. For the CDR3, the DNA is TGTGCCACCAGCAGAGATCGGGAGGACAGGAGATATGGCTACACCTTC.

The CDR3: CASSPPPLRLAGEQFF. The CDR3 nucleotides read TGTGCCAGCAGTCCTCCCCCCTTAAGACTAGCCGGAGAGCAGTTCTTC. The chain has TRBV28 and TRBJ2-1; 7 bases align to TRBD2. From germline, CDR1 is MDHEN and CDR2 SYDVKM. CDR3 size: 16 residues. V shed 5 bases, J shed 10 bases, and the junction held 17 bases outside the gene matches.

J is TRBJ2-1 and V is TRBV28; TRBD2 aligns across 14 bases. V shed 5 bases, J shed 10 bases, and the junction held 7 bases outside the gene matches. The CDR3 is made up of 15 amino acids. Per the germline V gene, CDR1 is MDHEN and CDR2 is SYDVKM. The CDR3 DNA reads as TGTGCCAGCAGTCCGGGACTAGCGGGAGTGGGCGAGCAGTTCTTC. Its translation is CASSPGLAGVGEQFF.

The V call is TRBV11-2, the J call TRBJ2-2, with 11 bases identical to TRBD2. Germline CDR1 is SGHAT and CDR2 is FQNNGV. Trimming at V came to 7 bases and at J to 4 bases, leaving 11 bases not matched to a gene. The CDR3 spans 17 residues. CDR3 sequence reads: CASTVSGRGVGTGELFF. DNA for the CDR3: TGTGCCAGCACCGTTAGCGGGAGGGGGGTCGGCACCGGGGAGCTGTTTTTT.

This clone has only one observation. The junction departs from germline at one end; a sequencing error may be responsible. This chain uses TRBV4-2 with TRBJ2-7; TRBD1 matches at 7 bases. CDR3 size: 15 residues. Germline values: CDR1 LGHNA, CDR2 YNFKEQ. The CDR3 DNA reads TGTGCCAGCAGCCAAGGACAGGGAGTTCAGGAGAGCTACGTCTTC. Encoded protein: CASSQGQGVQESYVF.

J is TRBJ1-2 and V is TRBV9, with TRBD1 matching over 8 bases. Per the germline V gene, CDR1 is SGDLS and CDR2 is YYNGEE. This CDR3 comprises 14 residues. V lost 2 bases, J lost 0 bases, and 0 bases stayed unmatched. In nucleotides, the CDR3 is TGTGCCAGCAGCGTGACAGGGGCTAACTATGGCTACACCTTC. The encoded protein is CASSVTGANYGYTF.

This clone was picked up a small number of times. This sequence joins TRBV28 and TRBJ2-7, with 7 positions matching TRBD2. This CDR3 comprises 14 residues. The J segment lost 5 bases and the V segment lost 2 bases, leaving 6 bases of the junction unmatched. Germline V gene data show CDR1 as MDHEN and CDR2 as SYDVKM. The CDR3 sequence is CASSLVREMDEQYF. The DNA for the CDR3 is TGTGCCAGCAGTTTAGTGCGGGAGATGGACGAGCAGTACTTC.

This chain connects TRBV5-5 to TRBJ2-1, with 10 positions matching TRBD2. V shed 2 bases and J 8 bases; nucleotides not matched to a gene: 7. The CDR3 length is 15 residues. Looked up from germline, CDR1 is SGHKS and CDR2 is YYEKEE (reference sequence). For the CDR3, the DNA is TGTGCCAGCAGCTTTCGTCTAGCGGGAGAGGATGAGCAGTTCTTC. This codes for CASSFRLAGEDEQFF.

The gene calls are TRBV9 and TRBJ1-1, with a possible D match to TRBD1 (6 bases). CDR3 length: 15 amino acids. Trimming stripped 2 bases from V and 0 bases from J, with 11 bases between. Germline-derived CDR1 and CDR2 are SGDLS and YYNGEE. The CDR3 here is CASSVSGHVNTEAFF. The CDR3 nucleotides read TGTGCCAGCAGCGTCTCGGGACACGTGAACACTGAAGCTTTCTTT. The full variable domain, in which reference TRBV9 and TRBJ1-1 provide the parts outside the CDR3, is DSGVTQTPKHLITATGQRVTLRCSPRSGDLSVYWYQQSLDQGLQFLIQYYNGEERAKGNILERFSAQQFPDLHSELNLSSLELGDSALYFCASSVSGHVNTEAFFGQGTRLTVV.

The rearrangement uses TRBV19 and TRBJ1-2; maybe TRBD1 (5 bases). CDR3 length: 14 amino acids. The germline CDR1 and CDR2 sequences are LNHDA and SQIVND (reference sequence). Trimming shortened V by 6 bases and J by 6 bases, and 17 bases separated the two germline ends. This chain's CDR3 is CASSGLWQGDGYTF. The DNA of the CDR3 is TGTGCCAGTAGCGGCCTATGGCAGGGTGATGGCTACACCTTC. Drawing the rest from reference TRBV19 and TRBJ1-2, the complete variable domain is DGGITQSPKYLFRKEGQNVTLSCEQNLNHDAMYWYRQDPGQGLRLIYYSQIVNDFQKGDIAEGYSVSREKKESFPLTVTSAQKNPTAFYLCASSGLWQGDGYTFGSGTRLTVV.

J is TRBJ2-4 and V is TRBV7-2; D remains unclear. Germline CDR1 reads SGHTA; CDR2 reads FQGNSA. The CDR3 has 17 amino acids. The V gene lost 5 bases and the J gene lost 4 bases, with 21 bases spanning the gap. CDR3 residues: CASSTFASLRNKNIQYF. The CDR3 nucleotides read TGTGCCAGCAGCACCTTTGCCTCACTGCGGAATAAAAACATTCAGTACTTC.

The chain joins TRBV7-6 to TRBJ2-7; 7 positions match TRBD1. This CDR3 has 15 residues. Germline V lookup: CDR1 SGHVS, CDR2 FNYEAQ. J lost 6 bases, V lost 5 bases, and 13 bases had no gene match. The CDR3 is CASSPTSGGRSEQYF. DNA of the CDR3: TGTGCCAGCAGCCCCACTTCAGGGGGTCGAAGCGAGCAGTACTTC.

The rearrangement links TRBV7-2 to TRBJ1-3; D is possibly TRBD1 (5 bases). The CDR3 sequence is 14 residues long. V lost 0 bases and J 4 bases, leaving 7 bases between the germline ends. Germline V gene data show CDR1 as SGHTA and CDR2 as FQGNSA. CDR3 in amino acids: CASSLAGTGNTIYF. In DNA, the CDR3 is TGTGCCAGCAGCTTAGCAGGGACGGGAAACACCATATATTTT.

The CDR3 sequence: CASSRDRLAFF. CDR3 nucleotides: TGTGCCAGCAGTCGCGACAGGCTGGCTTTCTTT. The chain combines TRBV6-1 with TRBJ1-1, with D possibly TRBD1 on 6 matching bases. From germline, CDR1 is MNHNS and CDR2 SASEGT. V was cut by 5 bases and J by 11 bases, with 12 bases left in between. The CDR3 totals 11 residues.

The rearrangement links TRBV30 to TRBJ2-7; possibly TRBD1 for D (6 bases). V gave up 0 bases and J gave up 4 bases, with 13 bases separating them. This CDR3 contains 14 residues. Germline V lookup: CDR1 GTSNPN, CDR2 SVGIG (reference sequence). CDR3 nucleotide sequence: TGTGCCTGGAGTGTGGCCAGGGGTTATTACGAGCAGTACTTC. It codes for CAWSVARGYYEQYF.

The CDR3 sequence: CASSIGPGGQYF. The CDR3 nucleotides are TGTGCCAGCAGCATCGGCCCCGGTGGACAGTACTTC. This chain links TRBV21-1 with TRBJ2-4. TRBV21-1 is a documented pseudogene. This CDR3 has 12 residues.

The chain links TRBV5-5 to TRBJ2-3; 7 nucleotides align to TRBD2. V shed 4 bases, J shed 5 bases, and the junction held 13 bases outside the gene matches. Per the germline V gene, CDR1 is SGHKS and CDR2 is YYEKEE (reference sequence). The CDR3 has 16 amino acids. As DNA, the CDR3 is TGTGCCAGCAGCAGAGAGAGCGGGACCGGGGGAGATACGCAGTATTTT. Amino acid sequence: CASSRESGTGGDTQYF.

This chain connects TRBV10-3 to TRBJ2-3; 8 nucleotides agree with TRBD2. Per the germline V gene, CDR1 is ENHRY and CDR2 is SYGVKD. With 10 bases clipped from V and 5 bases from J, the junction kept 11 bases outside the gene matches. The CDR3 totals 14 residues. Here the CDR3 DNA reads TGTGCCAGCAGAGAAGCGGGAGTTGGAGATACGCAGTATTTT. This encodes CASREAGVGDTQYF.

The J gene is TRBJ2-5, the V gene TRBV19; the D gene is possibly TRBD2 (6 bases). Germline V lookup: CDR1 LNHDA, CDR2 SQIVND (reference sequence). The CDR3 has 16 residues. V lost 5 bases to trimming and J lost 5 bases, with 21 bases between them. Here the CDR3 reads CASSPPRREGDETQYF. The DNA of the CDR3 is TGTGCCAGTAGTCCCCCGAGGCGGGAAGGGGATGAGACCCAGTACTTC.

Only a few counts were recorded for this clone. The CDR3, as DNA: TGTGCCAGTAGTTTCCGTAAGGGATTGAACACTGAAGCTTTCTTT. Protein product: CASSFRKGLNTEAFF. The V gene is TRBV19, the J gene TRBJ1-1; unclear D gene. The CDR3 extends over 15 amino acids. The V end was cut by 5 bases, the J end by 0 bases, with 13 bases between. From germline, CDR1 is LNHDA and CDR2 SQIVND (reference sequence).

The chain recombines TRBV12-5 with TRBJ1-5; D unclear. The CDR3 has 13 residues. The germline CDR1 and CDR2 sequences are LGHNT and FRNRAP. Trimming pared 7 bases from V and 7 bases from J, leaving 14 bases between. The CDR3 spells CASALSPGQPQHF. CDR3 nucleotide sequence: TGTGCTAGTGCCCTTTCCCCTGGGCAGCCCCAGCATTTT.

This sequence joins TRBV2 and TRBJ1-1, with 7 bases that match TRBD1. The CDR3 extends over 14 amino acids. Germline CDR1 and CDR2: SNHLY and FYNNEI. The ends lost 7 bases at V and 5 bases at J; junction bases unmatched: 10. CDR3 nucleotide sequence: TGTGCCAGCACGGGAATGACAGGGAGGACTGAAGCTTTCTTT. It translates to CASTGMTGRTEAFF.

The chain employs TRBV27 and TRBJ2-1; D is unresolved. The germline CDR1 and CDR2 sequences are MNHEY and SMNVEV (reference sequence). Trimming shortened V by 0 bases and J by 9 bases, and 9 bases separated the two germline ends. The CDR3 runs 13 residues. The CDR3 sequence: CASSLSGRPEQFF. The CDR3 DNA reads as TGTGCCAGCAGTTTATCTGGGCGCCCTGAGCAGTTCTTC.

The chain uses TRBV6-1 and TRBJ2-2; D is possibly TRBD2 (6 bases). Germline-derived CDR1 and CDR2 are MNHNS and SASEGT. The CDR3 runs 15 residues. Trimming took off 0 bases at V and 4 bases at J, with 9 bases between the two ends. In DNA, the CDR3 is TGTGCCAGCAGTGAAGCGCTGGGGGGCACCGGGGAGCTGTTTTTT. It codes for CASSEALGGTGELFF.